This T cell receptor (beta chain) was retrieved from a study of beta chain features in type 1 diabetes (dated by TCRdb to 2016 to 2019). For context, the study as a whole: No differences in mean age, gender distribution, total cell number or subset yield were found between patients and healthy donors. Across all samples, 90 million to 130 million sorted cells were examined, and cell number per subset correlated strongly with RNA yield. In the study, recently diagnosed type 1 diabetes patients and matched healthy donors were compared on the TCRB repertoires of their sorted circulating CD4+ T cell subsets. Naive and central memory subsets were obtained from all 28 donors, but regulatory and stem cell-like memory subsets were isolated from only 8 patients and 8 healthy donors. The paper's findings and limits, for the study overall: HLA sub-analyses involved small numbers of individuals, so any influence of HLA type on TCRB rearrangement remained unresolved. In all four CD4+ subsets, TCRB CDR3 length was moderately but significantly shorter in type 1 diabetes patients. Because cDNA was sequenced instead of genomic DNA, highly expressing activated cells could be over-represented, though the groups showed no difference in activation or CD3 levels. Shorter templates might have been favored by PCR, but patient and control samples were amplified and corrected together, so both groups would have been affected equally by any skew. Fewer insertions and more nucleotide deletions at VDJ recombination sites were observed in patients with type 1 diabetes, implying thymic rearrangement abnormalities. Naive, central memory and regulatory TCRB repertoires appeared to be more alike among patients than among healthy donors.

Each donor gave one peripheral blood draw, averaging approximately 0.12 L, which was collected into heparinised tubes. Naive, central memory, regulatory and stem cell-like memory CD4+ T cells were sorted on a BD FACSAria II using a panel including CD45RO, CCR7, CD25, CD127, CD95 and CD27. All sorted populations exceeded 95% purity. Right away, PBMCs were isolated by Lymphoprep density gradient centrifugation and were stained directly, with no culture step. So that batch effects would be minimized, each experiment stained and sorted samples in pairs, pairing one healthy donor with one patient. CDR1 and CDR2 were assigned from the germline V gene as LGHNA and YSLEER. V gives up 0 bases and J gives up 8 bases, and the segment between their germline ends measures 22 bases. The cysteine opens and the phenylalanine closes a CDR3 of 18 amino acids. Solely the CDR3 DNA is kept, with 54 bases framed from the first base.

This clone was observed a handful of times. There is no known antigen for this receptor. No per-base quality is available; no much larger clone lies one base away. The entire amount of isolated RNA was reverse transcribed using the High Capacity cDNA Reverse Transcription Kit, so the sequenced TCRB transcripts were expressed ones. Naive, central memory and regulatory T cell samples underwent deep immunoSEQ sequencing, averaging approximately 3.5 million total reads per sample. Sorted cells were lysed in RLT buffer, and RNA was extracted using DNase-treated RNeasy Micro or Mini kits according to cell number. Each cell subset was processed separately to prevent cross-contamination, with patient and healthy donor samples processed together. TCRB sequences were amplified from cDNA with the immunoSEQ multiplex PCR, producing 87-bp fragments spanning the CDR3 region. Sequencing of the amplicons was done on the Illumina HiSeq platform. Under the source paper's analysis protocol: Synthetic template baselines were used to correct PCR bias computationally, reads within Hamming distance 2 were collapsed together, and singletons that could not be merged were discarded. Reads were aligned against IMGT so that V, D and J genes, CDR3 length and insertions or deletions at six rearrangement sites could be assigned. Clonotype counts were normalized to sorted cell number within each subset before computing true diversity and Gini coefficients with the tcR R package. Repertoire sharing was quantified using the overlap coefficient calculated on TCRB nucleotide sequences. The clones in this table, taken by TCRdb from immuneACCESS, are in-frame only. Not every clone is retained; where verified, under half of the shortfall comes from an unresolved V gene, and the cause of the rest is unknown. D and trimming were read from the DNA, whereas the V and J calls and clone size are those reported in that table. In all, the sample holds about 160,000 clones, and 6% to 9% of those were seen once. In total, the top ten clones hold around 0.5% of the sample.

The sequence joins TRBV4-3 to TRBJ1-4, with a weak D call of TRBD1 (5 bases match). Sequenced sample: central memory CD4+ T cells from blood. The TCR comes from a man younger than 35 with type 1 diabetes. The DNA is TGCGCCAGCAGCCAAGATGTATTTAGGGGAACGGGTAAAGAAAAACTGTTTTTT. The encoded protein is CASSQDVFRGTGKEKLFF.